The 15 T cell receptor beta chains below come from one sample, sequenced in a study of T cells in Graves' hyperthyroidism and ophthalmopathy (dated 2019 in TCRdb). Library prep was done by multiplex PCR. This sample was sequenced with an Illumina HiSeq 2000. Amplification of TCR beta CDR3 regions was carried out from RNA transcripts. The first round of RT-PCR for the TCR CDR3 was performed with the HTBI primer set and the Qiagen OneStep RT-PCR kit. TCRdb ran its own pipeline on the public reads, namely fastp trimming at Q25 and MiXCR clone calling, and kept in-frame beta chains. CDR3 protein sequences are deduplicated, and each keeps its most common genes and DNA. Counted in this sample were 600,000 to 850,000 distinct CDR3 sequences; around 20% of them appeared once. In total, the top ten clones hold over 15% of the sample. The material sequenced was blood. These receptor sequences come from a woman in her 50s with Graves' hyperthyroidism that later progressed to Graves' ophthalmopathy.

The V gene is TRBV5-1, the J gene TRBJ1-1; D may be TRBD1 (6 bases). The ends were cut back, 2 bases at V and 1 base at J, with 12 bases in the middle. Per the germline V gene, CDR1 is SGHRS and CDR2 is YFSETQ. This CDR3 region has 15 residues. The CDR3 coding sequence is TGCGCCAGCAGCTTTTCCGGGGGGCAGAACACTGAAGCTTTCTTT. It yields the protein CASSFSGGQNTEAFF.

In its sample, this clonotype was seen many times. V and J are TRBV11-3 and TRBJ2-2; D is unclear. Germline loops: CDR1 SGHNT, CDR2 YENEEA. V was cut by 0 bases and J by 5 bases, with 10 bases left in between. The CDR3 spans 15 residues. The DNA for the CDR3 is TGTGCCAGCAGCTTAGAGGGCCTTGGGACCGGGGAGCTGTTTTTT. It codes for CASSLEGLGTGELFF.

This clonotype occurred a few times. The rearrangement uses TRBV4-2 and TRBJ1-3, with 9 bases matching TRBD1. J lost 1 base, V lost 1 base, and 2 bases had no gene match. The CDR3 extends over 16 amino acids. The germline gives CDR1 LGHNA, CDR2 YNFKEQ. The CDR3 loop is CASSQGDRVSGNTIYF. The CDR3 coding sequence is TGTGCCAGCAGCCAAGGGGACAGGGTTTCTGGAAACACCATATATTTT.

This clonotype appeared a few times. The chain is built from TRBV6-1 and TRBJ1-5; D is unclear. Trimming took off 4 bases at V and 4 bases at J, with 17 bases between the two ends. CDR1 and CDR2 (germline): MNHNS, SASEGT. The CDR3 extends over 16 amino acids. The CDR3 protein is CASSAKGPRSNQPQHF. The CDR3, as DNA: TGTGCCAGCAGTGCGAAAGGACCTAGATCAAATCAGCCCCAGCATTTT.

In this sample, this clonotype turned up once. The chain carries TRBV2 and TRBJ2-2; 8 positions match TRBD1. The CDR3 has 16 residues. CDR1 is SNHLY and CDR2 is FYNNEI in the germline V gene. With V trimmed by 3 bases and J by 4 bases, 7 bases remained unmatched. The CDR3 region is CASSDPTGDITGELFF. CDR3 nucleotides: TGTGCCAGCAGTGACCCGACAGGGGATATCACCGGGGAGCTGTTTTTT.

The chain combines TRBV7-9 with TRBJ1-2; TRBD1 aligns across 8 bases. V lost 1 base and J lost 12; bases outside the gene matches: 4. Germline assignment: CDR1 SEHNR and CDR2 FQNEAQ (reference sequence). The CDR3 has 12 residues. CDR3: CASSLGGQGHTF. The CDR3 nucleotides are TGTGCCAGCAGCTTAGGCGGACAGGGCCACACCTTC.

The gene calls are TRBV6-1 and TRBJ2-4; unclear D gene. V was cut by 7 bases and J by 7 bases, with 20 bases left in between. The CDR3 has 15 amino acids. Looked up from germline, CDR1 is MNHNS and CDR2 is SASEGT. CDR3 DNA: TGTGCCAGCATGTCCTACAGTAGTTTTGAGAACATTCAGTACTTC. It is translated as CASMSYSSFENIQYF.

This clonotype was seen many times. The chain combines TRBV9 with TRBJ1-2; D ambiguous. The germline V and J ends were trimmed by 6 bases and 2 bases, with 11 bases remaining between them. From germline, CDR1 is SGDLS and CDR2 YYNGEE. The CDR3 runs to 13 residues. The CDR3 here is CASTQDGNYGYTF. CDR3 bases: TGTGCCAGCACCCAGGACGGGAACTATGGCTACACCTTC. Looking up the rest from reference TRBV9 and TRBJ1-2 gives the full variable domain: DSGVTQTPKHLITATGQRVTLRCSPRSGDLSVYWYQQSLDQGLQFLIQYYNGEERAKGNILERFSAQQFPDLHSELNLSSLELGDSALYFCASTQDGNYGYTFGSGTRLTVV.

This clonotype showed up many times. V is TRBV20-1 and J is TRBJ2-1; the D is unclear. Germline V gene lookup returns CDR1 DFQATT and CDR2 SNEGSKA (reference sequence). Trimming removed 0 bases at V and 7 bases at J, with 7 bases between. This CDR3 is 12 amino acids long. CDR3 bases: TGCAGTGCTAGAGAAGGCGTGAATGAGCAGTTCTTC. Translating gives CSAREGVNEQFF.

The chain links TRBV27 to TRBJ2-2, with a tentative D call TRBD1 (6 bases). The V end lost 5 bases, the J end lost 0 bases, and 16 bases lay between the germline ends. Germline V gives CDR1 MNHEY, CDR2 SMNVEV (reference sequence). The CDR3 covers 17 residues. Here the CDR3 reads CASSRILDRSNTGELFF. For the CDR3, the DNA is TGTGCCAGCAGTCGCATTCTCGACAGGTCGAACACCGGGGAGCTGTTTTTT.

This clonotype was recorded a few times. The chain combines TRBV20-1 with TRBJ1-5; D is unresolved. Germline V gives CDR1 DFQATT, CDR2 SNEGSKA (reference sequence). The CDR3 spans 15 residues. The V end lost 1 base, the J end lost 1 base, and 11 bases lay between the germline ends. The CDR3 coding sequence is TGCAGTGCTAGAGCGCACAGCGCGAGCAATCAGCCCCAGCATTTT. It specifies CSARAHSASNQPQHF.

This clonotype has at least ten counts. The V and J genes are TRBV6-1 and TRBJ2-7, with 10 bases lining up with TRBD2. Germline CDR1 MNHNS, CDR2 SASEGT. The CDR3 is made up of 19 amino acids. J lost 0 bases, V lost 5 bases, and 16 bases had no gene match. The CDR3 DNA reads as TGTGCCAGCAGTTATGAACTTTTTGATAGCGGGGGGTTCTCCTACGAGCAGTACTTC. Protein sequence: CASSYELFDSGGFSYEQYF.

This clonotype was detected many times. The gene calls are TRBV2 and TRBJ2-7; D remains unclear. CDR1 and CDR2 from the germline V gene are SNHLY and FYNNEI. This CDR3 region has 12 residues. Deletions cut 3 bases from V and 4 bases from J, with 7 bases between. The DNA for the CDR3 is TGTGCCAGCAGTGATAGTCCGTACGAGCAGTACTTC. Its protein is CASSDSPYEQYF.

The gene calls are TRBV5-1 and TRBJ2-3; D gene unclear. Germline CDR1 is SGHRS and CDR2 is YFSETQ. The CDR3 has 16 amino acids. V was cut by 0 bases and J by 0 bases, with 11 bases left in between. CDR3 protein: CASSLAPRPSTDTQYF. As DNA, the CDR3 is TGCGCCAGCAGCTTGGCCCCCCGCCCTAGCACAGATACGCAGTATTTT.

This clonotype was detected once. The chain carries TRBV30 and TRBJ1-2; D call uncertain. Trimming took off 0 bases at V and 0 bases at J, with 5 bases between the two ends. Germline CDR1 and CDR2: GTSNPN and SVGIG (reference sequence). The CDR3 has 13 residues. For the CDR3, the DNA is TGTGCCTGGAGTGTAGAAGCTAACTATGGCTACACCTTC. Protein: CAWSVEANYGYTF.